This TCR beta chain was recovered during a study of shared clonotypes between healthy human individuals. Study-wide background: Aged between 18 and 49, the donors were a couple of women and three men.

This table comes from immunoSEQ multiplex PCR, and its TCRdb copy is limited to in-frame clones, with some not included. The sample shows 1.5 million to 2.5 million clones, less than 95% of them seen only once. CDR1 is SGHTA and CDR2 is FQGTGA in the germline V gene. The CDR3 covers 13 residues. V was clipped by 1 base and J by 0 bases, with 2 bases between them. CD45RO-negative, CCR7-positively selected cells formed the naive CD8 fraction, excluding terminally differentiated effector memory CD45RA+ cells. Study observations and caveats: Inspection by rarefaction showed sorted-subset sequencing to be incomplete despite large depth.

Concerning this clone itself: Its antigen is currently unknown.

The sequence derives from a young man in good health. Sequenced material: naive CD8+ T cells sorted from blood. This chain links TRBV7-3 with TRBJ2-3; D is uncertain. CDR3 sequence reads: CASSLISTDTQYF. The CDR3 DNA is TGTGCCAGCAGCTTAATCAGCACAGATACGCAGTATTTT.